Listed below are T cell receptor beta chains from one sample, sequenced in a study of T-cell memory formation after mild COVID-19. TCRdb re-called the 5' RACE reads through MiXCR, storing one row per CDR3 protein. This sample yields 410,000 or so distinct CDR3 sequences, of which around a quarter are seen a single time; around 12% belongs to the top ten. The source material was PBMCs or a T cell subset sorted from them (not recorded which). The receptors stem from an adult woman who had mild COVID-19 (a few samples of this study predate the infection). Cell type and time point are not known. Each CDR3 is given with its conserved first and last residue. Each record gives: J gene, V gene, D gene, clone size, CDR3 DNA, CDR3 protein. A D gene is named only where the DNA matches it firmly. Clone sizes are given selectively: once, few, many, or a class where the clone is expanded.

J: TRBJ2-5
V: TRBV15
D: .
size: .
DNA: TGTGCCACCAGCAGACAACGGAGCCAAGAGACCCAGTACTTC
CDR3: CATSRQRSQETQYF

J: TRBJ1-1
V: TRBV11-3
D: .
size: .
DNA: TGTGCCAGCAGCTTAGGCGTCAGGGGAACCCCTGAAGCTTTCTTT
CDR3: CASSLGVRGTPEAFF

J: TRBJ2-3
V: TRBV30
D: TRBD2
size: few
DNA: TGTGCCTGGAGCCTAGCGGGAGGGGTGGAAACAGATACGCAGTATTTT
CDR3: CAWSLAGGVETDTQYF

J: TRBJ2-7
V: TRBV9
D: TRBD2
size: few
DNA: TGTGCCAGCAGCGTGTGGGGGGAGGGCGGCGAGCAGTACTTC
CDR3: CASSVWGEGGEQYF

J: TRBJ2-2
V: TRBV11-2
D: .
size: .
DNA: TGTGCCAGCAGCTTCAGGGAAAGCGGGGAGCTGTTTTTT
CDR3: CASSFRESGELFF

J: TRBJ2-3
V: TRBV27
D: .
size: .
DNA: TGTGCCAGCAGTTTAACATCTGCAGATACGCAGTATTTT
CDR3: CASSLTSADTQYF

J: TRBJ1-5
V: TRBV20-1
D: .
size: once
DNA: TGCAGTGCTTTTCCGCCGGGGGTCAATCAGCCCCAGCATTTT
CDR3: CSAFPPGVNQPQHF

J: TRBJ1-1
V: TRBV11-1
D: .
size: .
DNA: TGTGCCAGCAGCTCACGGACGAACACTGAAGCTTTCTTT
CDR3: CASSSRTNTEAFF

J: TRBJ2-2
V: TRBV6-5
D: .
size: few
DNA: TGTGCCAGCAGTTACACAAGGAGCGGGGAGCTGTTTTTT
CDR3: CASSYTRSGELFF

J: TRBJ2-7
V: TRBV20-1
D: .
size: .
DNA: TGCAGTGCTAGCGTTGACGGGAGAGGTGGCGAGCAGTACTTC
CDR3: CSASVDGRGGEQYF

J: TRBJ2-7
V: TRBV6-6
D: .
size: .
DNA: TGTGCCAGCAGTTTCTCTGAGGGGAACGAGCAGTACTTC
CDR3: CASSFSEGNEQYF

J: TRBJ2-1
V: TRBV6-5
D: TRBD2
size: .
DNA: TGTGCCAGCAGTTACTTAACTAGCGGGGGCTATGAGCAGTTCTTC
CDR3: CASSYLTSGGYEQFF

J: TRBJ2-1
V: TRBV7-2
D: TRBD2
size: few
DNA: TGTGCCAGCAGTCTCGAGGTAGCGGGAGGGAATGAGCAGTTCTTC
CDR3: CASSLEVAGGNEQFF